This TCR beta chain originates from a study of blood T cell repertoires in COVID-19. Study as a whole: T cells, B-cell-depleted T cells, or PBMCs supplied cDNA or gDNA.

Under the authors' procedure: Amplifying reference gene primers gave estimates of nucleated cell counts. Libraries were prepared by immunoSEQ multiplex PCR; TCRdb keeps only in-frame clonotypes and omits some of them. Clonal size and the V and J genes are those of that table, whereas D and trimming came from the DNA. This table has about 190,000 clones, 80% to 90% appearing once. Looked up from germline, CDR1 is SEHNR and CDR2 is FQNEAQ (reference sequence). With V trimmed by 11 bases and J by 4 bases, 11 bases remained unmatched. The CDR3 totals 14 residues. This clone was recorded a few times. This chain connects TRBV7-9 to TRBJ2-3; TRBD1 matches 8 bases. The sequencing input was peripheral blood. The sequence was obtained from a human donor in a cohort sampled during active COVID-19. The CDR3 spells CACAGTGGADTQYF. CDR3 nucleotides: TGTGCCTGCGCTGGGACAGGTGGCGCAGATACGCAGTATTTT.